Below are 30 T cell receptor beta chains sequenced from a single sample in a study of CD8 T cells in ankylosing spondylitis. From the 5' RACE reads, TCRdb called clonotypes with MiXCR, one entry per CDR3 protein. The data contain under 400,000 distinct CDR3 sequences, 11% of them singletons. The sample taken for sequencing was blood, either unsorted or a sorted T cell fraction (not recorded which). The receptors come from a female donor with ankylosing spondylitis or in good health (not recorded which).

This clonotype has just a few counts. The chain is built from TRBV20-1 and TRBJ2-5, with 8 bases lining up with TRBD2. Germline trimming cut 3 bases from V and 4 bases from J; bases unmatched to any gene: 13. Germline V gene data show CDR1 as DFQATT and CDR2 as SNEGSKA (reference sequence). This CDR3 has 16 amino acids. The CDR3: CSARDRVAGRTETQYF. In DNA, the CDR3 is TGCAGTGCTAGGGACCGGGTAGCGGGAAGGACAGAGACCCAGTACTTC.

This clonotype was recorded at least ten times. V usage is TRBV5-1 and J usage is TRBJ1-2; 8 positions agree with TRBD1. The CDR3 has 15 residues. Germline V gives CDR1 SGHRS, CDR2 YFSETQ. V lost 3 bases to trimming and J lost 4 bases; unmatched junction nucleotides: 8. CDR3 sequence: CASSSGTGQRYGYTF. DNA for the CDR3: TGCGCCAGCAGCTCCGGGACAGGACAGCGCTATGGCTACACCTTC.

This clonotype was counted at least ten times. This chain connects TRBV5-5 to TRBJ1-1; D is unresolved. Germline CDR1 reads SGHKS; CDR2 reads YYEKEE (reference sequence). V lost 0 bases, J lost 4 bases, and 7 bases lay in between. The CDR3 runs to 13 residues. The CDR3 is CASSLEWGTEAFF. CDR3 DNA: TGTGCCAGCAGCTTGGAGTGGGGCACTGAAGCTTTCTTT.

Points on this clonotype: A much larger clone differs from this one at a single base, so this may be a read error. The chain carries TRBV9 and TRBJ2-3; D remains unclear. Germline-derived CDR1 and CDR2 are SGDLS and YYNGEE. The CDR3 covers 13 residues. Trimming cost V 4 bases and J 5 bases, with 11 bases left between them. The chain's CDR3 is CASSLFLGDTQYF. CDR3 coding DNA: TGTGCCAGCAGCCTATTCCTAGGAGATACGCAGTATTTT.

This clonotype was counted at least ten times. The V call is TRBV5-1, the J call TRBJ2-2, with D perhaps TRBD1 (6 bases). Germline lookup yields CDR1 SGHRS and CDR2 YFSETQ. The CDR3 sequence is 14 residues long. Trimming removed 4 bases at V and 6 bases at J, with 13 bases between. In nucleotides, the CDR3 is TGCGCCAGCAGCCGTGACAGGCAGGCCGGGGAGCTGTTTTTT. Translated: CASSRDRQAGELFF.

This clonotype was counted many times. V and J are TRBV10-3 and TRBJ2-5; possible D gene TRBD1, 6 bases. Germline CDR1 is ENHRY and CDR2 is SYGVKD. The CDR3 has 15 residues. V lost 10 bases and J 5 bases, leaving 23 bases between the germline ends. CDR3 in DNA: TGTGCCACCCAGGCACAACAGGGCCCCAGGGAGACCCAGTACTTC. Amino acids: CATQAQQGPRETQYF.

There are many counts of this clonotype. V usage is TRBV27 and J usage is TRBJ1-2; D is undetermined. Looked up from germline, CDR1 is MNHEY and CDR2 is SMNVEV (reference sequence). The CDR3 loop spans 15 amino acids. The germline V and J ends were trimmed by 5 bases and 1 base, with 14 bases remaining between them. CDR3 sequence (DNA): TGTGCCAGCAGTGGGCATGACGCCCTTAACTATGGCTACACCTTC. Protein: CASSGHDALNYGYTF.

Only a few counts were recorded for this clonotype. CDR3 protein: CSARDGGGTKNIQYF. The CDR3 nucleotides read TGCAGTGCTAGAGATGGAGGAGGAACCAAAAACATTCAGTACTTC. The chain has TRBV20-1 and TRBJ2-4; tentatively, D is TRBD2 (5 bases). The V gene lost 0 bases and the J gene lost 2 bases, with 11 bases spanning the gap. CDR1 is DFQATT, CDR2 SNEGSKA, per germline (reference sequence). This CDR3 comprises 15 residues.

This sequence joins TRBV3-1 and TRBJ1-6; no clear D gene. The germline V gene has CDR1 LGHDT and CDR2 YNNKEL (reference sequence). V was trimmed by 4 bases and J by 7 bases, leaving 5 bases between them. The CDR3 is 12 amino acids. The CDR3 DNA reads TGTGCCAGCAGCCCGGAGAATTCACCCCTCCACTTT. This translates into CASSPENSPLHF.

This clonotype has ten or more counts. This sequence joins TRBV10-3 and TRBJ1-1; D gene unclear. CDR1 is ENHRY and CDR2 is SYGVKD in the germline V gene. Trimming stripped 0 bases from V and 1 base from J, with 6 bases between. CDR3 size: 14 residues. The CDR3 is CAISESHSNTEAFF. The CDR3 DNA reads TGTGCCATCAGTGAGTCTCACTCGAACACTGAAGCTTTCTTT.

Ten or more counts support this clonotype. The genes are TRBV3-1 and TRBJ1-5; 7 nucleotides agree with TRBD1. The germline CDR1 and CDR2 sequences are LGHDT and YNNKEL (reference sequence). V shed 3 bases and J 6 bases; nucleotides not matched to a gene: 5. The CDR3 is made up of 14 amino acids. CDR3 DNA sequence: TGTGCCAGCAGCCAGACAGGGTTTGGTCAGCCCCAGCATTTT. Translating it yields CASSQTGFGQPQHF.

The sample holds a few counts of this clonotype. The gene calls are TRBV3-1 and TRBJ2-3; no firm D call. CDR1 and CDR2 from the germline V gene are LGHDT and YNNKEL (reference sequence). V gave up 4 bases and J gave up 8 bases, with 13 bases separating them. The CDR3 contains 13 residues. CDR3 amino acids: CASSPGDPATQYF. The CDR3 DNA reads as TGTGCCAGCAGCCCTGGGGATCCCGCTACGCAGTATTTT.

This clonotype came up many times. The chain uses TRBV7-8 and TRBJ2-1; TRBD2 agrees at 14 bases. V lost 7 bases to trimming and J lost 8 bases; unmatched junction nucleotides: 10. The CDR3 consists of 16 residues. Germline V gene sequence: CDR1 SGHVS, CDR2 FQNEAQ. CDR3 nucleotides: TGTGCCAGCAAAGGTACCGGGACTAGCGGGAGACATGAGCAGTTCTTC. Its protein product is CASKGTGTSGRHEQFF.

In this sample, this clonotype turned up many times. This chain connects TRBV5-1 to TRBJ2-1, with a possible D match to TRBD2 (6 bases). Trimming cost V 10 bases and J 7 bases, with 21 bases left between them. Per germline, CDR1 SGHRS and CDR2 YFSETQ. The CDR3 is made up of 14 amino acids. The CDR3: CASGGSHGGNEQFF. CDR3 coding DNA: TGCGCCTCCGGGGGTAGCCATGGTGGGAATGAGCAGTTCTTC.

This clonotype occurred many times. The V gene is TRBV18, the J gene TRBJ2-7; D is uncertain. CDR3 length: 12 residues. Per germline, CDR1 KGHSH and CDR2 LQKENI. The V gene lost 2 bases and the J gene lost 6 bases, with 8 bases spanning the gap. The CDR3 region is CASSPGSGEQYF. The CDR3 DNA reads as TGTGCCAGCTCACCAGGTTCCGGCGAGCAGTACTTC.

This clonotype was seen a handful of times. The V gene is TRBV30, the J gene TRBJ1-1; 8 nucleotides align to TRBD1. This CDR3 spans 16 amino acids. Germline CDR1 GTSNPN, CDR2 SVGIG (reference sequence). V lost 0 bases to trimming and J lost 5 bases; unmatched junction nucleotides: 11. Here the CDR3 reads CAWSVWQGARGTEAFF. Written as DNA, the CDR3 is TGTGCCTGGAGTGTTTGGCAGGGGGCAAGAGGAACTGAAGCTTTCTTT.

This clonotype was seen repeatedly, ten times or more. J is TRBJ2-7 and V is TRBV28; weak D call: TRBD1 (5 bases). Germline assignment: CDR1 MDHEN and CDR2 SYDVKM. The ends were cut back, 6 bases at V and 5 bases at J, with 14 bases in the middle. The CDR3 extends over 13 amino acids. The CDR3 nucleotides read TGTGCCAGCAGCCCCCTAGTGGGGCACGAGCAGTACTTC. Translated, it gives CASSPLVGHEQYF.

The chain links TRBV2 to TRBJ2-5; D unclear. CDR1 is SNHLY and CDR2 is FYNNEI in the germline V gene. The germline V and J ends were trimmed by 2 bases and 3 bases, with 10 bases remaining between them. The CDR3 has 14 amino acids. CDR3 nucleotides: TGTGCCAGCAGTGAACCGCGTCTCGAAGAGACCCAGTACTTC. Protein: CASSEPRLEETQYF.

This clonotype has a count of ten or more. The rearrangement uses TRBV9 and TRBJ2-3; the D is unclear. The CDR3 has 16 residues. V was pared by 1 base and J by 0 bases, with 12 bases between. CDR1 SGDLS and CDR2 YYNGEE come from the germline V gene. The CDR3: CASSVRSVGSTDTQYF. The CDR3 DNA sequence: TGTGCCAGCAGCGTACGCAGTGTTGGTAGCACAGATACGCAGTATTTT.

V gene TRBV7-6 combines with J gene TRBJ2-5; 12 bases fit TRBD2. Germline V lookup: CDR1 SGHVS, CDR2 FNYEAQ. Unmatched junction bases numbered 6, after V lost 5 bases and J lost 5 bases. The CDR3 is 15 amino acids. CDR3 nucleotides: TGTGCCAGCAGCCCTCTAGCGGGAGGGGGGGAGACCCAGTACTTC. This translates into CASSPLAGGGETQYF.

This clonotype was seen many times. The V gene is TRBV7-2, the J gene TRBJ1-6, with D possibly matching TRBD1 (5 bases). CDR3 length: 16 residues. Germline values: CDR1 SGHTA, CDR2 FQGNSA. Between the trimmed V and J ends, which lost 6 bases and 3 bases, there was a span of 15 bases. The CDR3 spells CASSHSEGLYNSPLHF. CDR3 bases: TGTGCCAGCAGTCATAGTGAGGGACTCTATAATTCACCCCTCCACTTT.

The chain is built from TRBV24-1 and TRBJ2-7; D is uncertain. Trimming stripped 4 bases from V and 0 bases from J, with 12 bases between. CDR1 is KGHDR, CDR2 SFDVKD, per germline. The CDR3 runs 15 residues. The CDR3 DNA reads TGTGCCACCAGTGACGCCAGTCGGAGCTCCTACGAGCAGTACTTC. This codes for CATSDASRSSYEQYF.

The chain links TRBV28 to TRBJ2-4; 9 nucleotides match TRBD2. Germline assignment: CDR1 MDHEN and CDR2 SYDVKM. Trimming removed 6 bases from V and 0 bases from J; junction bases left unmatched: 9. The CDR3 sequence is 17 residues long. CDR3 coding DNA: TGTGCCAGCAGCCCCATTCTTAGCGGGAGAGCCAAAAACATTCAGTACTTC. Translating gives CASSPILSGRAKNIQYF.

This clonotype is judged medium-sized. The rearrangement joins TRBV5-1 to TRBJ2-2, with 9 nucleotides matching TRBD1. V lost 1 base, J lost 10 bases, and 8 bases stayed unmatched. The CDR3 length is 15 residues. From germline, CDR1 is SGHRS and CDR2 YFSETQ. The CDR3 spells CASSLQQGALLELFF. The CDR3, as DNA: TGCGCCAGCAGCTTGCAACAGGGGGCCTTGCTGGAGCTGTTTTTT.

This clonotype showed up many times. The V gene is TRBV7-2, the J gene TRBJ2-1; no firm D call. This CDR3 has 13 amino acids. The ends were cut back, 0 bases at V and 5 bases at J, with 5 bases in the middle. CDR1 SGHTA and CDR2 FQGNSA come from the germline V gene. The CDR3 spells CASSLADHNEQFF. CDR3 nucleotide sequence: TGTGCCAGCAGCTTAGCGGACCACAATGAGCAGTTCTTC.

This clonotype has a count of ten or more. V gene TRBV4-3 combines with J gene TRBJ2-6; perhaps D is TRBD1 or TRBD2 (6 bases each). Between the trimmed V and J ends, which lost 3 bases and 0 bases, there was a span of 15 bases. CDR3 length equals 18 residues. Germline CDR1 reads LGHNA; CDR2 reads YSLEER. The DNA of the CDR3 is TGCGCCAGCAGCCACTCAGAGGGGGGCATCTCTGGGGCCAACGTCCTGACTTTC. Amino acids: CASSHSEGGISGANVLTF.

The chain uses TRBV27 and TRBJ1-5, with D possibly TRBD1 on 6 matching bases. The CDR3 covers 14 residues. Germline assignment: CDR1 MNHEY and CDR2 SMNVEV (reference sequence). The ends were cut back, 5 bases at V and 9 bases at J, with 17 bases in the middle. CDR3 in DNA: TGTGCCAGCAGTCGGGGGGCCCGCGAATCGCCCCAGCATTTT. This encodes CASSRGARESPQHF.

This clonotype was recorded a few times. The CDR3 region is CASSPTGPSYEQYF. CDR3 sequence (DNA): TGTGCCAGCAGCCCAACAGGGCCCTCCTACGAGCAGTACTTC. The chain recombines TRBV7-9 with TRBJ2-7; tentative D call: TRBD1 (6 bases). This CDR3 region has 14 residues. The V end was cut by 5 bases, the J end by 0 bases, with 11 bases between. Looked up from germline, CDR1 is SEHNR and CDR2 is FQNEAQ (reference sequence). Together with reference TRBV7-9 and TRBJ2-7, the CDR3 gives the full variable domain: DTGVSQNPRHKITKRGQNVTFRCDPISEHNRLYWYRQTLGQGPEFLTYFQNEAQLEKSRLLSDRFSAERPKGSFSTLEIQRTEQGDSAMYLCASSPTGPSYEQYFGPGTRLTVT.

This clonotype was seen more than once but under ten times. This CDR3 is CASSPEGSGNTIYF. For the CDR3, the DNA is TGTGCCAGCTCCCCGGAGGGGTCTGGAAACACCATATATTTT. V is TRBV12-3 or TRBV12-4 and J is TRBJ1-3, with a tentative D call TRBD1 (5 bases). This CDR3 has 14 residues. V gave up 8 bases and J gave up 1 base, with 12 bases separating them.

As for this clonotype: At one end, the junction sequence differs from germline, possibly due to a read error. The rearrangement links TRBV6-5 to TRBJ2-3; 10 bases agree with TRBD2. There are 17 residues in the CDR3. The germline gives CDR1 MNHEY, CDR2 SVGAGI. DNA for the CDR3: TGTGCCAGCAGTTACCGGGTAGCGGGGGGTGGTACAGATACGCGGTATTTT. This sequence encodes CASSYRVAGGGTDTRYF.